The 32 T cell receptor beta chains in this list originate from one sample, sequenced in a study of response to subunit inactivated influenza vaccine (dated by TCRdb to 2016 to 2019). The library came from RT-PCR. The sequencer was an Illumina HiSeq 2500. TCRdb reworked the public reads: Q25 trimming with fastp, MiXCR clone assembly, productive beta chains retained. Rows with a matching CDR3 protein are joined into one entry that keeps the most common DNA and genes. The sample table holds roughly 670,000 distinct CDR3 sequences, of which 12% to 15% were seen once. The ten most abundant clones make up 6.5% to 8% of the sample. Sequenced material: PBMCs from blood, taken less than 15 days before vaccination. Source of these receptors: a man aged 50 to 60 who received an inactivated influenza vaccine. Donor details come from another sample of the same person, matched by shared clones.

This clonotype was detected only a few times. The V call is TRBV7-9, the J call TRBJ1-1; D unresolved. The germline CDR1 and CDR2 sequences are SEHNR and FQNEAQ (reference sequence). The CDR3 is 15 amino acids. Trimming left V 4 bases short and J 7 bases short, with 19 bases between. CDR3: CASSYYDLKADEAFF. Here the CDR3 DNA reads TGTGCCAGCAGCTATTATGACCTCAAAGCGGATGAAGCTTTCTTT.

V gene TRBV5-6 combines with J gene TRBJ1-1; no firm D call. The ends were cut back, 0 bases at V and 10 bases at J, with 10 bases in the middle. This CDR3 has 12 amino acids. The V gene's germline CDR1 is SGHDT and CDR2 YYEEEE. The CDR3 DNA follows: TGTGCCAGCAGCTTGGTATCCAGTGGAGCTTTCTTT. Translated, it gives CASSLVSSGAFF.

This clonotype showed up just a few times. V usage is TRBV9 and J usage is TRBJ2-1; D might be TRBD1 (6 bases). V lost 3 bases to trimming and J lost 0 bases, with 10 bases between them. The CDR3 sequence is 15 residues long. In germline, CDR1 is SGDLS, CDR2 YYNGEE. For the CDR3, the DNA is TGTGCCAGCAGCGCCCGGGACAACTCCTACAATGAGCAGTTCTTC. Protein sequence: CASSARDNSYNEQFF.

The rearrangement links TRBV4-3 to TRBJ2-1; 8 positions agree with TRBD1. Losses at the gene ends were 1 base for V and 6 bases for J; bases not matched to a gene: 2. The germline V gene has CDR1 LGHNA and CDR2 YSLEER. The CDR3 consists of 14 residues. The DNA for the CDR3 is TGCGCCAGCAGCCAAGGACAGGGGATCAATGAGCAGTTCTTC. Translated, it gives CASSQGQGINEQFF.

In its sample, this clonotype was seen a few times. The chain has TRBV24-1 and TRBJ1-2, with 9 bases matching TRBD1. The V gene's germline CDR1 is KGHDR and CDR2 SFDVKD. After removal of 3 bases from V and 4 bases from J, the junction contained 2 bases not matched to a gene. This CDR3 has 14 amino acids. DNA of the CDR3: TGTGCCACCAGTGATACAGGGGGCGGCTATGGCTACACCTTC. Its translation is CATSDTGGGYGYTF.

This clonotype turned up a few times. The chain links TRBV5-1 to TRBJ1-2, with TRBD1 matching over 7 bases. The CDR3 contains 15 residues. Per the germline V gene, CDR1 is SGHRS and CDR2 is YFSETQ. V lost 5 bases to trimming and J lost 3 bases; unmatched junction nucleotides: 10. The CDR3 loop is CASSPTPTGDYGYTF. The DNA of the CDR3 is TGCGCCAGCAGTCCAACTCCCACAGGGGACTATGGCTACACCTTC.

V usage is TRBV4-1 and J usage is TRBJ2-7, with TRBD2 identical over 7 bases. The CDR3 loop spans 15 amino acids. CDR1 and CDR2 (germline): MGHRA, YSYEKL. After removal of 0 bases from V and 6 bases from J, the junction contained 8 bases not matched to a gene. The CDR3 is CASSQDRGEGREQYF. CDR3 nucleotide sequence: TGCGCCAGCAGCCAAGACCGAGGGGAGGGCCGCGAGCAGTACTTC.

V and J are TRBV4-3 and TRBJ2-7; tentative D call: TRBD1 (5 bases). V lost 8 bases, J lost 2 bases, and 19 bases lay in between. Germline lookup yields CDR1 LGHNA and CDR2 YSLEER. CDR3 length: 15 residues. In DNA, the CDR3 is TGCGCCAGCGCGATGTGGGGCTCTCAGCCCTACGAGCAGTACTTC. This translates into CASAMWGSQPYEQYF.

As to this clonotype: Possible read error: a much larger clone is one base away. The chain has TRBV7-9 and TRBJ2-7, with D uncertain. The CDR3 contains 12 residues. Germline V gives CDR1 SEHNR, CDR2 FQNEAQ (reference sequence). Trimming left V 1 base short and J 5 bases short, with 6 bases between. The chain's CDR3 is CASSLEADEQYF. The DNA for the CDR3 is TGTGCCAGCAGCTTAGAGGCCGACGAGCAGTACTTC.

This clonotype was detected only a few times. The rearrangement joins TRBV3-1 to TRBJ1-1; TRBD1 matches at 7 bases. CDR3 length: 14 residues. Unmatched junction bases numbered 4, after V lost 6 bases and J lost 0 bases. CDR1 is LGHDT and CDR2 is YNNKEL in the germline V gene (reference sequence). The CDR3 DNA reads as TGTGCCAGCAGGCAGGGGGGGCTGAACACTGAAGCTTTCTTT. It yields the protein CASRQGGLNTEAFF. Using reference TRBV3-1 and TRBJ1-1 for the parts outside the CDR3, the full variable domain is DTAVSQTPKYLVTQMGNDKSIKCEQNLGHDTMYWYKQDSKKFLKIMFSYNNKELIINETVPNRFSPKSPDKAHLNLHINSLELGDSAVYFCASRQGGLNTEAFFGQGTRLTVV.

V usage is TRBV29-1 and J usage is TRBJ2-3, with D possibly being TRBD1 (5 bases). The CDR3 is made up of 13 amino acids. Germline CDR1 SQVTM, CDR2 ANQGSEA. Trimming took 4 bases from V and 2 from J, leaving 10 bases between them. CDR3 nucleotide sequence: TGCAGCGTTGGACAGAGAAACACAGATACGCAGTATTTT. It codes for CSVGQRNTDTQYF.

The genes are TRBV11-2 and TRBJ2-3; 10 bases fit TRBD2. J lost 1 base, V lost 3 bases, and 16 bases had no gene match. Germline-derived CDR1 and CDR2 are SGHAT and FQNNGV. This CDR3 has 20 residues. CDR3 DNA sequence: TGTGCCAGCAGCTTGGAACTCGGGGGTAGCGGGGGGACCGGCACAGATACGCAGTATTTT. Its protein product is CASSLELGGSGGTGTDTQYF.

The chain employs TRBV12-3 or TRBV12-4 and TRBJ2-1; 7 nucleotides match TRBD1. With 10 bases clipped from V and 4 bases from J, the junction kept 7 bases outside the gene matches. The CDR3 is 13 residues long. CDR3 coding DNA: TGTGCCACCTTACAGGGGAATTACAATGAGCAGTTCTTC. This gives the protein CATLQGNYNEQFF.

The gene calls are TRBV13 and TRBJ2-2; no reliable D call. From germline, CDR1 is PRHDT and CDR2 FYEKMQ (reference sequence). The V gene lost 4 bases and the J gene lost 6 bases, with 9 bases spanning the gap. The CDR3 is made up of 13 amino acids. DNA of the CDR3: TGTGCCAGCAGCTCACGTCAGGCCGGGGAGCTGTTTTTT. Protein: CASSSRQAGELFF.

Remarks on this clonotype: One junction end disagrees with the germline gene, perhaps due to a read error. The genes are TRBV9 and TRBJ2-1; 7 nucleotides align to TRBD1. CDR1 is SGDLS and CDR2 is YYNGEE in the germline V gene. CDR3 size: 14 residues. The CDR3 DNA follows: TGTGCCAGCAGCGGCCCGGGACAGAACAATGAGCGGTTCTTC. Translation gives CASSGPGQNNERFF.

This clonotype was seen at least ten times. This sequence joins TRBV11-1 and TRBJ2-2, with TRBD1 identical over 7 bases. Losses at the gene ends were 0 bases for V and 3 bases for J; bases not matched to a gene: 4. Germline assignment: CDR1 SGHAT and CDR2 FQDESV (reference sequence). This CDR3 comprises 16 residues. CDR3 nucleotide sequence: TGTGCCAGCAGCTTAGCCTCGACAGGGTACACCGGGGAGCTGTTTTTT. It codes for CASSLASTGYTGELFF.

The genes are TRBV7-2 and TRBJ2-2; TRBD2 is a possible D gene (7 bases). Trimming removed 4 bases from V and 3 bases from J, with 18 bases in between. The CDR3 covers 17 residues. Germline assignment: CDR1 SGHTA and CDR2 FQGNSA. CDR3: CASSSRTGGGYTGELFF. The CDR3 bases are TGTGCCAGCAGCTCCCGTACTGGCGGGGGCTACACCGGGGAGCTGTTTTTT.

The gene calls are TRBV4-3 and TRBJ2-3; 8 positions agree with TRBD1. V was pared by 6 bases and J by 2 bases, with 10 bases of the junction left unmatched. The germline V gene has CDR1 LGHNA and CDR2 YSLEER. This CDR3 is 16 amino acids long. The CDR3 region is CASSKTGVGFTDTQYF. CDR3 DNA sequence: TGCGCCAGCAGTAAGACAGGGGTGGGATTCACAGATACGCAGTATTTT.

In its sample, this clonotype was seen a few times. V is TRBV10-3 and J is TRBJ1-2, with D unresolved. This CDR3 is built from 11 residues. Germline V gene data show CDR1 as ENHRY and CDR2 as SYGVKD. Between the trimmed V and J ends, which lost 3 bases and 8 bases, there was a span of 7 bases. CDR3 bases: TGTGCCATCAGTGACGGGGTCGGCTACACCTTC. It translates to CAISDGVGYTF.

This clonotype was counted a few times. This chain uses TRBV20-1 with TRBJ2-5, with 8 positions matching TRBD2. This CDR3 comprises 13 residues. The germline CDR1 and CDR2 sequences are DFQATT and SNEGSKA (reference sequence). V shed 3 bases, J shed 5 bases, and the junction held 5 bases outside the gene matches. As DNA, the CDR3 is TGCAGTGCTAGCGGGAGGGTGCCGGAGACCCAGTACTTC. Its protein product is CSASGRVPETQYF.

The chain is built from TRBV29-1 and TRBJ2-3; TRBD2 matches 7 bases. The CDR3 is 16 residues long. Germline V lookup: CDR1 SQVTM, CDR2 ANQGSEA. The V segment lost 1 base and the J segment 2 bases; nucleotides outside the gene matches: 9. CDR3 region: CSVEGWASGFTDTQYF. As DNA, the CDR3 is TGCAGCGTTGAAGGTTGGGCTAGCGGCTTCACAGATACGCAGTATTTT.

This clonotype has only one observation. This chain uses TRBV20-1 with TRBJ2-5; D not certain. CDR1 is DFQATT, CDR2 SNEGSKA, per germline (reference sequence). The CDR3 is 12 residues long. Trimming cost V 3 bases and J 5 bases, with 10 bases left between them. CDR3 bases: TGCAGTGCTAGTAGGCTGGGGGAGACCCAGTACTTC. This codes for CSASRLGETQYF.

Only a few counts were recorded for this clonotype. The DNA is left out, because the CDR3 cannot be placed on it with certainty; the CDR3 is given as TCRdb lists it. The CDR3 reads CASSKRPWGGGNTGELFF. This chain joins TRBV21-1 and TRBJ2-2; the table names TRBD1, a call not compared with the DNA. TRBV21-1 is annotated as a pseudogene. The CDR3 sequence runs 18 residues, both termini included.

The chain couples TRBV7-2 to TRBJ2-6; no reliable D call. Between the trimmed V and J ends, which lost 4 bases and 1 base, there was a span of 11 bases. Germline CDR1 reads SGHTA; CDR2 reads FQGNSA. The CDR3 is 16 amino acids. CDR3 in amino acids: CASSWAGLSGANVLTF. Here the CDR3 DNA reads TGTGCCAGCAGCTGGGCAGGCCTATCTGGGGCCAACGTCCTGACTTTC.

The chain couples TRBV7-9 to TRBJ1-2, with 8 bases lining up with TRBD1. Germline V gene data show CDR1 as SEHNR and CDR2 as FQNEAQ (reference sequence). This CDR3 is 14 amino acids long. V shed 1 base, J shed 8 bases, and the junction held 6 bases outside the gene matches. This CDR3 reads CASSLEGTGGGYTF. CDR3 DNA: TGTGCCAGCAGCTTAGAAGGGACAGGTGGAGGCTACACCTTC.

The genes are TRBV9 and TRBJ2-2; D is unresolved. Germline CDR1 is SGDLS and CDR2 is YYNGEE. The CDR3 loop spans 14 amino acids. V was clipped by 0 bases and J by 5 bases, with 8 bases between them. The CDR3 loop reads CASSVESSTGELFF. DNA for the CDR3: TGTGCCAGCAGCGTAGAATCGTCGACCGGGGAGCTGTTTTTT. Supplemented by reference TRBV9 and TRBJ2-2, the full variable domain reads DSGVTQTPKHLITATGQRVTLRCSPRSGDLSVYWYQQSLDQGLQFLIQYYNGEERAKGNILERFSAQQFPDLHSELNLSSLELGDSALYFCASSVESSTGELFFGEGSRLTVL.

This clonotype was seen at least ten times. This rearrangement joins TRBV27 to TRBJ2-1; maybe TRBD2 (6 bases). The CDR3 length is 13 residues. In germline, CDR1 is MNHEY, CDR2 SMNVEV (reference sequence). V lost 6 bases to trimming and J lost 3 bases, with 9 bases between them. The chain's CDR3 is CASRGSGYNEQFF. The CDR3 DNA sequence: TGTGCCAGCAGGGGTAGCGGCTACAATGAGCAGTTCTTC.

In its sample, this clonotype was seen many times. V is TRBV4-2 and J is TRBJ2-7; D is perhaps TRBD2 (5 bases). Germline CDR1 and CDR2: LGHNA and YNFKEQ. CDR3 length equals 17 residues. The V gene lost 2 bases and the J gene lost 0 bases, with 17 bases spanning the gap. CDR3 nucleotides: TGTGCCAGCAGCCAATTGAGGATAGAGGGAGACTCCTACGAGCAGTACTTC. Translated: CASSQLRIEGDSYEQYF.

This clonotype was counted a few times. The V gene is TRBV12-3 or TRBV12-4, the J gene TRBJ2-3, with TRBD1 as a possible D gene (6 bases). Trimming cost V 5 bases and J 1 base, with 13 bases left between them. The length of the CDR3 is 15 residues. CDR3 protein: CASSRNTGRTDTQYF. The CDR3, as DNA: TGTGCCAGCAGTCGAAATACAGGGCGCACAGATACGCAGTATTTT.

This clonotype was counted at least ten times. The rearrangement uses TRBV28 and TRBJ2-7; D remains ambiguous. The ends were cut back, 3 bases at V and 6 bases at J, with 12 bases in the middle. Germline CDR1 reads MDHEN; CDR2 reads SYDVKM. CDR3 length: 13 residues. CDR3 protein: CASSFGSNLEQYF. DNA of the CDR3: TGTGCCAGCAGTTTCGGATCTAACCTCGAGCAGTACTTC.

This clonotype was recorded many times. The chain is built from TRBV28 and TRBJ2-5, with D unclear. Trimming removed 4 bases from V and 5 bases from J, with 11 bases in between. The V gene's germline CDR1 is MDHEN and CDR2 SYDVKM. There are 13 residues in the CDR3. CDR3 sequence: CASSSGPRETQYF. In DNA, the CDR3 is TGTGCCAGCAGTTCTGGGCCTCGGGAGACCCAGTACTTC.

The genes are TRBV28 and TRBJ1-2, with 9 bases matching TRBD1. Per germline, CDR1 MDHEN and CDR2 SYDVKM. V shed 2 bases and J 3 bases; nucleotides not matched to a gene: 10. This CDR3 is built from 17 residues. The CDR3 here is CASSLPPSGQGDYGYTF. CDR3 DNA sequence: TGTGCCAGCAGTTTACCCCCTTCGGGACAGGGTGACTATGGCTACACCTTC.